What follows are 5 T cell receptor beta chains derived from one specimen sequenced in a study of T cell repertoires in cytomegalovirus infection (dated by TCRdb to the late 2010s). Sequencing was carried out with an Illumina HiSeq 1500. Clones were called with MiXCR by TCRdb after fastp trimmed the public reads at Q25, and only in-frame beta chains were retained. Rows are combined by CDR3 protein, so each entry shows the most common genes and DNA. The sample includes over 450,000 distinct CDR3 sequences, with roughly 12% observed a single time. Clones ranked in the top ten supply about 9.4% of the sample. Specimen: PBMCs. Receptors originate from a human donor in good health (CMV status not recorded). Some clones in this sample may be carry-over from other donors' samples.

This clonotype turned up a few times. J is TRBJ2-1 and V is TRBV28; 13 nucleotides align to TRBD2. Germline CDR1 is MDHEN and CDR2 is SYDVKM. The CDR3 loop spans 13 amino acids. Trimming removed 4 bases from V and 9 bases from J; junction bases left unmatched: 0. This CDR3 is CASSWTSGSEQFF. The CDR3 DNA follows: TGTGCCAGCAGTTGGACTAGCGGGAGTGAGCAGTTCTTC.

This rearrangement joins TRBV2 to TRBJ1-1, with a tentative D call TRBD1 (6 bases). The germline V and J ends were trimmed by 8 bases and 6 bases, with 19 bases remaining between them. CDR3 length: 14 amino acids. Germline values: CDR1 SNHLY, CDR2 FYNNEI. The CDR3 sequence: CASSPQGTRAEAFF. DNA for the CDR3: TGTGCCAGCTCACCCCAGGGGACAAGGGCTGAAGCTTTCTTT.

The chain is built from TRBV28 and TRBJ2-6; no firm D call. V was shortened by 5 bases and J by 1 base, with 6 bases between the two germline ends. In germline, CDR1 is MDHEN, CDR2 SYDVKM. The CDR3 has 14 amino acids. The CDR3 DNA reads as TGTGCCAGCAGTAGGGATTCTGGGGCCAACGTCCTGACTTTC. Its protein is CASSRDSGANVLTF.

This clonotype showed up many times. The chain links TRBV7-2 to TRBJ2-3; D possibly corresponds to TRBD2 (5 bases). Trimming removed 0 bases from V and 4 bases from J, with 17 bases in between. The CDR3 totals 17 residues. In germline, CDR1 is SGHTA, CDR2 FQGNSA. CDR3 DNA sequence: TGTGCCAGCAGCTTAGCCACACATATATCCGGGGCAGATACGCAGTATTTT. Amino acid sequence: CASSLATHISGADTQYF.

Notes on this clonotype: This may be a read error: a much more frequent sequence differs by one nucleotide. The chain combines TRBV6-6 with TRBJ1-5, with D uncertain. CDR3 length equals 12 residues. Germline V gene sequence: CDR1 MNHNY, CDR2 SVGAGI (reference sequence). The CDR3 here is CANSENLQPQHF. The CDR3 nucleotides are TGTGCCAACAGTGAGAATTTACAGCCCCAGCATTTT.